A selection of T cell receptor beta chains follows, all from one sample in a study of blood T cell repertoires in COVID-19. TCRdb's copy holds only in-frame clones and misses some; the assay was immunoSEQ multiplex PCR. In the table there are about 320,000 clones, roughly 85% of which are singletons. Material: PBMCs or T cells enriched from blood (not recorded which). The receptor source for this set is a woman younger than 45 who had been exposed to COVID-19. Both conserved end residues are part of each CDR3. The D gene is left open where the match is weak. For some rows the clone size is stated as once, few or many, or as a class when expanded; others skip it.

>TRBJ1-2|NA|TRBV4-1|NA
CASRGGNYGYTF
TGCGCCAGCAGAGGGGGTAACTATGGCTACACCTTC
>TRBJ1-5|NA|TRBV30|NA
CAWSVQAGSNQPQHF
TGTGCCTGGAGTGTACAAGCAGGTAGCAATCAGCCCCAGCATTTT
>TRBJ1-3|NA|TRBV21-1|NA
CAGYPWSNTIYF
TGTGCCGGGTACCCCTGGAGTAACACCATATATTTT
>TRBJ1-5|NA|TRBV5-8|NA
CASSFAGGQPQHF
TGTGCCAGCAGCTTCGCGGGTGGGCAGCCCCAGCATTTT
>TRBJ2-7|NA|TRBV5-1|NA
CASSLVETYEQYF
TGCGCCAGCAGCTTGGTGGAGACCTACGAGCAGTACTTC
>TRBJ1-5|NA|TRBV5-1|NA
CASSLDPQKPQHF
TGCGCCAGCAGCTTGGATCCTCAGAAGCCCCAGCATTTT
>TRBJ1-4|NA|TRBV5-1|NA
CASRLLTDEKLFF
TGCGCCAGCAGGCTTTTAACGGATGAAAAACTGTTTTTT
>TRBJ1-1|TRBD1|TRBV9|NA
CASSVWGDRNTEAFF
TGTGCCAGCAGCGTATGGGGGGACAGGAACACTGAAGCTTTCTTT
>TRBJ1-6|TRBD1|TRBV28|NA
CASSRQGSSYNSPLHF
TGTGCCAGCAGCAGACAGGGAAGCTCCTATAATTCACCCCTCCACTTT
>TRBJ1-3|NA|TRBV29-1|NA
CSVAPLSGGNTIYF
TGCAGCGTTGCCCCGTTGAGCGGAGGAAACACCATATATTTT
>TRBJ1-1|NA|TRBV10-3|NA
CAISTGTSNTEAFF
TGTGCCATCAGTACCGGGACTTCAAACACTGAAGCTTTCTTT
>TRBJ1-3|NA|TRBV11-3|once
CASSFSGSGNTIYF
TGTGCCAGCAGCTTCTCAGGTTCTGGAAACACCATATATTTT
>TRBJ1-6|TRBD1|TRBV6-5|few
CASSPTGGGSPLHF
TGTGCCAGCAGTCCGACAGGGGGCGGTTCACCCCTCCACTTT
>TRBJ2-1|TRBD2|TRBV19|NA
CASSTLGAGGPGTQFF
TGTGCCAGTAGTACCCTGGGAGCGGGAGGCCCGGGAACGCAGTTCTTC
>TRBJ2-1|TRBD2|TRBV3-1/TRBV3-2|NA
CASSRKPGLAIGEQFF
TGTGCCAGCAGCCGTAAGCCGGGACTAGCCATTGGTGAGCAGTTCTTC
>TRBJ2-5|NA|TRBV11-3|NA
CASSLGPGETQYF
TGTGCCAGCAGCTTGGGGCCTGGAGAGACCCAGTACTTC
>TRBJ1-6|TRBD1|TRBV7-9|NA
CASSPGGTGDRSPLHF
TGTGCCAGCAGCCCTGGCGGGACAGGGGATAGGTCACCCCTCCACTTT
>TRBJ2-7|NA|TRBV3-1/TRBV3-2|NA
CASSQVPGFYEQYF
TGTGCCAGCAGCCAAGTTCCGGGATTCTACGAGCAGTACTTC
>TRBJ2-2|NA|TRBV4-3|NA
CASSQDTTGADGELFF
TGCGCCAGCAGCCAAGATACGACTGGGGCGGACGGGGAGCTGTTTTTT
>TRBJ2-2|NA|TRBV11-3|few
CASSHQGGNTGELFF
TGTGCCAGCAGCCACCAGGGGGGGAACACCGGGGAGCTGTTTTTT
>TRBJ2-6|NA|TRBV27|NA
CASSLLPKGTGANVLTF
TGTGCCAGCAGTCTTCTACCAAAGGGGACTGGGGCCAACGTCCTGACTTTC
>TRBJ2-1|NA|TRBV11-2|NA
CASSLAGVYNEQFF
TGTGCCAGCAGCTTAGCGGGAGTTTACAATGAGCAGTTCTTC
>TRBJ1-4|NA|TRBV2|NA
CASREGGRGEKLFF
TGTGCCAGCAGAGAGGGGGGGCGCGGTGAAAAACTGTTTTTT
>TRBJ1-6|TRBD1|TRBV30|NA
CAWGVKEGQNSPLHF
TGTGCCTGGGGGGTGAAGGAGGGACAGAATTCACCCCTCCACTTT
>TRBJ1-2|TRBD1|TRBV4-1|NA
CASSPQSGQGRGYGYTF
TGCGCCAGCAGCCCTCAAAGTGGACAGGGCCGGGGCTATGGCTACACCTTC
>TRBJ2-3|NA|TRBV2|NA
CASSDEGDTQYF
TGTGCCAGCAGTGACGAGGGAGATACGCAGTATTTT
>TRBJ2-2|TRBD1|TRBV2|NA
CASSEARGQGIAGELFF
TGTGCCAGCAGTGAAGCGCGAGGACAGGGAATCGCCGGGGAGCTGTTTTTT
>TRBJ2-2|TRBD1|TRBV7-3|NA
CASSLGQGGRTGELFF
TGTGCCAGCAGCCTCGGACAGGGGGGAAGGACCGGGGAGCTGTTTTTT
>TRBJ1-5|TRBD1|TRBV20-1|NA
CSASGRDRGSQPQHF
TGCAGTGCTAGTGGCCGGGACAGGGGCAGCCAGCCCCAGCATTTT
>TRBJ2-1|TRBD1|TRBV29-1|once
CSAGSGTGVGEQFF
TGCAGCGCCGGATCCGGGACAGGGGTCGGTGAGCAGTTCTTC
>TRBJ1-1|NA|TRBV7-9|NA
CASSLAQGMNTEAFF
TGTGCCAGCAGCTTAGCACAGGGAATGAACACTGAAGCTTTCTTT
>TRBJ1-2|NA|TRBV19|NA
CASTGIFNYGYTF
TGTGCCAGTACCGGGATTTTTAACTATGGCTACACCTTC
>TRBJ2-7|TRBD1|TRBV10-3|NA
CAISDRGVQGAVYEQYF
TGTGCCATCAGTGACCGGGGGGTACAGGGGGCTGTATACGAGCAGTACTTC
>TRBJ1-4|TRBD1|TRBV3-1/TRBV3-2|NA
CASSQVRGLEKLFF
TGTGCCAGCAGCCAAGTAAGGGGGCTTGAAAAACTGTTTTTT
>TRBJ2-7|NA|TRBV11-2|once
CASSLVQYEQYF
TGTGCCAGCAGCTTAGTACAGTACGAGCAGTACTTC
>TRBJ2-5|NA|TRBV11-2|NA
CASSLGSSQETQYF
TGTGCCAGCAGCTTAGGGTCCAGCCAAGAGACCCAGTACTTC
>TRBJ2-5|NA|TRBV6-2/TRBV6-3|NA
CASSYPESTIRETQYF
TGTGCCAGCAGTTACCCGGAGAGTACCATCCGAGAGACCCAGTACTTC
>TRBJ1-4|TRBD1|TRBV6-5|NA
CAGDRLTNEKLFF
TGTGCCGGGGACAGGCTGACTAATGAAAAACTGTTTTTT
>TRBJ2-5|TRBD1|TRBV18|NA
CASSPLDREGETQYF
TGTGCCAGCTCACCCCTGGACAGGGAAGGGGAGACCCAGTACTTC
>TRBJ1-6|NA|TRBV10-3|NA
CAISASGYNSPLHF
TGTGCCATCAGTGCCTCAGGCTATAATTCACCCCTCCACTTT
>TRBJ1-2|NA|TRBV19|once
CASSMSLGRTNYGYTF
TGTGCCAGTAGTATGTCCTTGGGGCGTACGAACTATGGCTACACCTTC
>TRBJ2-1|NA|TRBV9|NA
CASSTSGTPYNEQFF
TGTGCCAGCAGCACTTCCGGGACTCCTTACAATGAGCAGTTCTTC
>TRBJ2-5|NA|TRBV24-1|once
CATSDAFTSTNQETQYF
TGTGCCACCAGTGATGCCTTTACTAGCACGAACCAAGAGACCCAGTACTTC
>TRBJ2-7|TRBD2|TRBV30|NA
CAWNRAGEGTYEQYF
TGTGCCTGGAATCGAGCGGGGGAAGGAACCTACGAGCAGTACTTC
>TRBJ2-7|NA|TRBV28|NA
CASSSSSYEQYF
TGTGCCAGCAGTTCCTCCTCCTACGAGCAGTACTTC
>TRBJ1-1|TRBD1|TRBV5-6|NA
CASSLGTGIEAFF
TGTGCCAGCAGCTTGGGGACAGGGATTGAAGCTTTCTTT
>TRBJ2-1|TRBD1|TRBV30|NA
CAWSVRGTGINEQFF
TGTGCCTGGAGTGTAAGGGGGACAGGGATAAATGAGCAGTTCTTC
>TRBJ2-3|NA|TRBV24-1|once
CAVEGTNTDTQYF
TGTGCCGTCGAGGGAACCAACACAGATACGCAGTATTTT